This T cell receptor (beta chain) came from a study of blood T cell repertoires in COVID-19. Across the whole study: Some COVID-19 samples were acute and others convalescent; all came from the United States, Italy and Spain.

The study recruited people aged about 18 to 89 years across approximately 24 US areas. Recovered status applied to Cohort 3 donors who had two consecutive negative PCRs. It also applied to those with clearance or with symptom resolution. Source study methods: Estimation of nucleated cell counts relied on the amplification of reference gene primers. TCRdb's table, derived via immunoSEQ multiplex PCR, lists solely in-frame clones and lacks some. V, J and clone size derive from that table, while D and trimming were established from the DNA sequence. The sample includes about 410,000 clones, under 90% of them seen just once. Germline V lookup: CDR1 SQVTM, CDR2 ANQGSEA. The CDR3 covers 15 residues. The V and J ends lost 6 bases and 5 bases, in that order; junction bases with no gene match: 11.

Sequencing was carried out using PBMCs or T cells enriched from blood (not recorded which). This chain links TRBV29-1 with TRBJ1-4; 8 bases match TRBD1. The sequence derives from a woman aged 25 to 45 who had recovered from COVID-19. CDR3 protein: CSVDVGQGPNEKLFF. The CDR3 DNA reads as TGCAGCGTCGACGTAGGACAGGGCCCAAATGAAAAACTGTTTTTT.